The present T cell receptor (beta chain) was sequenced within a study of blood T cell repertoires in COVID-19. Repertoires were generated with immunoSEQ multiplex PCR, while TCRdb's copy carries only in-frame clones and drops some. Of 250,000 to 300,000 clones in the sample, about 88% were seen once. This clone was observed a handful of times. V was clipped by 1 base and J by 1 base, with 8 bases between them. Per the germline V gene, CDR1 is MRHNA and CDR2 is SNTAGT. CDR3 length equals 15 residues. Individuals drawn from 24 US areas were roughly 18 to 95 years old. This clonotype was obtained from a man between 25 and 39 years old with acute COVID-19. Sequenced material: PBMCs or T cells enriched from blood (not recorded which). The rearrangement joins TRBV6-4 to TRBJ1-5; D may be TRBD1 (5 bases). As DNA, the CDR3 is TGTGCCAGCAGTGACTGGGCAGGGAGCAATCAGCCCCAGCATTTT. Residues: CASSDWAGSNQPQHF.